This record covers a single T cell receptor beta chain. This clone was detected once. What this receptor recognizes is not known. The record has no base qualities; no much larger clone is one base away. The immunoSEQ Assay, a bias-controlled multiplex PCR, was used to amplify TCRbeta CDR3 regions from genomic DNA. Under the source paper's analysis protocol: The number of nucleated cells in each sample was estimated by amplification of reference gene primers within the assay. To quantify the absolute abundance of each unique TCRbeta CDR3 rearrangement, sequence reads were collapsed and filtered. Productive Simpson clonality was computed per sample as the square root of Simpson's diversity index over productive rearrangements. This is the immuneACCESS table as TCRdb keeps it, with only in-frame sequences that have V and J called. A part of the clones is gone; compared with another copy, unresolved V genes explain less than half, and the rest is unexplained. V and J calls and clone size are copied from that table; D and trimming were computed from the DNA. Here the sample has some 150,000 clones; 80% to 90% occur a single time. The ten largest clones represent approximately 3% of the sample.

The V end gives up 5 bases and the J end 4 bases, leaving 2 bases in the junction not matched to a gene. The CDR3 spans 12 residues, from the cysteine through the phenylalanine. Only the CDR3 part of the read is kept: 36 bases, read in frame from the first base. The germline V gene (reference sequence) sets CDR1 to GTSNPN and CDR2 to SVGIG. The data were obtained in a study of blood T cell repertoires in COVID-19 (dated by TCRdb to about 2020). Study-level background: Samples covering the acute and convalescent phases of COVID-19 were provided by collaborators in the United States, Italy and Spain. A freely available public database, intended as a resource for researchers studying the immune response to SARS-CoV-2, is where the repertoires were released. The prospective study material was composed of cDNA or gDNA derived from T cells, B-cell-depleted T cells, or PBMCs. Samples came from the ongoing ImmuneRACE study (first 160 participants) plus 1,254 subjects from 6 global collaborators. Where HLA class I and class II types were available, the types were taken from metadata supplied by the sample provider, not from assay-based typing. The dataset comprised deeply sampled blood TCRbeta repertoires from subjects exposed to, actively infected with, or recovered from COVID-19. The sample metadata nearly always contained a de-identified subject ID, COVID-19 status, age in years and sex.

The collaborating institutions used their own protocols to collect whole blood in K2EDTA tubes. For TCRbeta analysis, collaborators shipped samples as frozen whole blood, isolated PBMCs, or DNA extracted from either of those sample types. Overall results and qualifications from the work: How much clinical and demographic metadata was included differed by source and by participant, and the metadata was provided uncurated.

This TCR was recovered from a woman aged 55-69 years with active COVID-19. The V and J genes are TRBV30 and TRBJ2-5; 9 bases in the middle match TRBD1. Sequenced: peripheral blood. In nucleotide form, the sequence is TGTGCCTGGGACAGGGGGTCAGAGACCCAGTACTTC. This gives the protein CAWDRGSETQYF.